This TCR beta chain comes out of a study of CD8+CD57+ T cells in acquired aplastic anemia (dated by TCRdb to between 2017 and 2018). For context, the study as a whole: Extracted DNA from sorted CD4+ and CD8+ cells averaged about 3.4 ug, ranging from roughly 0.17 to 30 ug. A CD8+CD57+ expansion meant a frequency higher than the mean frequency seen in healthy subjects.

This clonotype showed up many times. The specificity of this receptor is unknown. No quality values exist for individual bases; no much larger clone is one base distant. Genomic DNA served as template for TCR beta VDJ combination and CDR3 sequence profiling. An Illumina HiSeq 2000 was used for TCR repertoire sequencing. On the study's bioinformatics: TRBV/TRBJ rearrangement plots, CDR3 size and DJ length profiles, and Simpson's diversity index were used to assess repertoires. Whichever DNA sequence was most abundant in the deep sequencing data was defined as the immunodominant clone. CDR3 amino acid sequences were checked for sharing across subjects and were also compared against the VDJdb database and published repertoires. TCRdb reran the public reads through fastp at Q25 and MiXCR, keeping productive beta chains. Here each entry gathers all rows of one CDR3 protein and keeps the most common genes and DNA. TCRdb, not the original authors, processed these V and J calls. Counted in this sample were 180,000 or so distinct CDR3 sequences; around 48% of them appeared once. The ten largest clones represent more than 0.95% of the sample.

The patients picked for sequencing were ones in whom flow cytometry had shown an expansion of CD8+CD57+ cells. Every patient had severe acquired aplastic anemia, diagnosed using the International Study of Aplastic Anemia and Agranulocytosis and Camitta criteria. No therapy had been received by the patients at the time of blood sampling. TCR repertoires of sorted CD4+ and CD8+ blood T cells from severe aplastic anemia patients and healthy subjects were deep-sequenced in the study. Patients were enrolled in the USA under clinicaltrials.gov protocols 00001620, 01623167, 00001397, 00071045, 00081523 and 00961064. Ficoll-Paque density gradient centrifugation was used to isolate peripheral blood mononuclear cells. Before DNA extraction, CD4+ and CD8+ T cells were sorted with FACS or magnetic beads. The full study reports these points: Fewer than 30 CD8+ CDR3 sequences were found in both patients and controls but appeared to be highly expressed in patients and within the immunodominant clones of the patients. No significant difference in CD8+ Simpson's diversity was found between patients and healthy controls (P=0.060).

The sequence was obtained from a human donor with aplastic anemia. Specimen: sorted CD4+, CD8+, or CD8+CD57+ T cells (not recorded which) from PBMCs.

The nucleotide sequence reads TGTGCCAGCAGTTTAAAGGGTAACAATCAGCCCCAGCATTTT. The translation is CASSLKGNNQPQHF. The sequence is built from TRBV12-3 or TRBV12-4 and TRBJ1-5; confidence is insufficient to name the D gene. V was cut back by 2 bases and J by 3 bases, leaving a gap of 8 bases between them. Taken from cysteine to phenylalanine, the CDR3 has 14 residues. The entry retains the CDR3 DNA only, 42 bases that are in frame from base 1.